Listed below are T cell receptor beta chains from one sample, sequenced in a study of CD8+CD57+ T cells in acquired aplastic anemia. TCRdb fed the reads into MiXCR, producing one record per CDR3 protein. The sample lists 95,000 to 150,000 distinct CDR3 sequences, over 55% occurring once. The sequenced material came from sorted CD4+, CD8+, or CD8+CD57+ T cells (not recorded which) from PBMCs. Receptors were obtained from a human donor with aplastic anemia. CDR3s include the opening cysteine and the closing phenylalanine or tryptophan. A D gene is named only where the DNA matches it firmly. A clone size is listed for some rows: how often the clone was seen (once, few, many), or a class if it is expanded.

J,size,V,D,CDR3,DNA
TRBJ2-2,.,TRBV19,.,CASSIEGGDGGELFF,TGTGCCAGTAGTATAGAAGGCGGGGATGGCGGGGAGCTGTTTTTT
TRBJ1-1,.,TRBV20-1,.,CSARALGGLNTEAFF,TGCAGTGCTAGGGCCCTGGGGGGGCTGAACACCGAAGCTTTCTTT
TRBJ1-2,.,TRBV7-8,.,CASSLGYQLYGYTF,TGTGCCAGCAGCCTAGGGTATCAGCTCTATGGCTACACCTTC
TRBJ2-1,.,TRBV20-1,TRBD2,CSGWWEGRNEQFF,TGCAGTGGGTGGTGGGAGGGCCGTAATGAGCAGTTCTTC
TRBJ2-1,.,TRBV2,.,CASTSLVGEQFF,TGTGCCAGCACTAGTTTGGTGGGTGAGCAGTTCTTC
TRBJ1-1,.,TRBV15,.,CATSRDANTEAFF,TGTGCCACCAGCAGAGACGCGAACACTGAAGCTTTCTTT
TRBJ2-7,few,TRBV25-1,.,CASSGSGSTSYEQYF,TGTGCCAGCAGTGGATCCGGGTCTACCTCCTACGAGCAGTACTTC
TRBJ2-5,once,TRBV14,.,CASSPMKRKETQYF,TGTGCCAGCAGCCCGATGAAACGAAAAGAGACCCAGTACTTC
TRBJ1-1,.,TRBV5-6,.,CASSSKRRQVRFGTEAFF,TGTGCCAGCAGCTCCAAGAGAAGACAGGTGCGGTTCGGTACTGAAGCTTTCTTT
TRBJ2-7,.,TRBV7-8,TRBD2,CASSLGLAGAYEQYF,TGTGCCAGCAGCCTTGGACTAGCCGGGGCTTACGAGCAGTACTTC
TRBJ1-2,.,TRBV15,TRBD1,CATSRELIKTGNNGYTF,TGTGCCACCAGCAGAGAGCTGATTAAGACAGGGAATAATGGCTACACCTTC
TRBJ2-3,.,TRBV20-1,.,CSARASSVGTDTQYF,TGCAGTGCTAGAGCTAGTAGTGTGGGCACAGATACGCAGTATTTT
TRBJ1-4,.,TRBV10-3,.,CAISDMAVGLFF,TGTGCCATCAGTGATATGGCAGTCGGACTGTTTTTT
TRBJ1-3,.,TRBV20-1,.,CSARDVRGNTIYF,TGCAGTGCTAGGGATGTTCGAGGAAACACCATATATTTT
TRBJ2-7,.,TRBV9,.,CASSLRGVDDEQYF,TGTGCCAGCAGCCTCAGGGGAGTCGATGACGAGCAGTACTTC
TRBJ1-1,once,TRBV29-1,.,CSVLSVNTEAFF,TGCAGCGTTTTATCAGTGAACACTGAAGCTTTCTTT
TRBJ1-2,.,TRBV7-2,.,CASSLMETNPGGYTF,TGTGCCAGCAGCTTGATGGAGACCAACCCTGGTGGCTACACCTTC
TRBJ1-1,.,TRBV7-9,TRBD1,CAGSSLTGANKAFF,TGTGCCGGATCTAGCCTGACAGGGGCGAACAAAGCTTTCTTT
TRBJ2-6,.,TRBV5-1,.,CASSLRHPGANVLTF,TGCGCCAGCAGCTTACGGCACCCTGGTGCCAACGTCCTGACTTTC
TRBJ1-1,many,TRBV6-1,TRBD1,CASREDRGRNTEAFF,TGTGCCAGCAGGGAAGACAGGGGGAGGAACACTGAAGCTTTCTTT
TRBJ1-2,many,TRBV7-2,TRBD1,CASSPRQGAVGYTF,TGTGCCAGCAGCCCTCGACAGGGGGCGGTTGGCTACACCTTC
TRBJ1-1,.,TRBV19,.,CASTVGSWGWTEAFF,TGTGCCAGTACCGTCGGGAGCTGGGGGTGGACTGAAGCTTTCTTT
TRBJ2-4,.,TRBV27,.,CASSRDISEVDIQYF,TGTGCCAGCAGTCGGGACATCTCCGAGGTAGACATTCAGTACTTC
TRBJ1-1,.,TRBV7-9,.,CASVGPDSLNTEAFF,TGTGCCAGCGTCGGTCCCGACAGCCTCAACACTGAAGCTTTCTTT
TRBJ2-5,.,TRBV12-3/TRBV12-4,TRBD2,CASSLSGVETQYF,TGTGCCAGCAGTTTGAGCGGGGTGGAGACCCAGTACTTC
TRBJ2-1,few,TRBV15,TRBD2,CATSRDPLAGGKQFF,TGTGCCACCAGCAGAGATCCATTAGCGGGTGGAAAGCAGTTCTTC
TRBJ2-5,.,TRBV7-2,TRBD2,CASSISGRAGETQYF,TGTGCCAGCAGCATTAGCGGGAGGGCCGGGGAGACCCAGTACTTC
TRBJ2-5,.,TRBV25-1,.,CASSEVWENEGQETQYF,TGTGCCAGCAGTGAAGTTTGGGAGAACGAGGGACAAGAGACCCAGTACTTC
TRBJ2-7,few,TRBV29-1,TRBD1,CSVTRQGYEQYF,TGCAGCGTGACAAGACAGGGCTACGAGCAGTACTTC
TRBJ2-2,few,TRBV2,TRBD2,CASRGASGGELFF,TGTGCCAGCAGAGGGGCTAGCGGCGGGGAGCTGTTTTTT
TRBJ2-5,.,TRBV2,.,CASSQSGETQYF,TGTGCCAGCAGTCAGTCCGGGGAGACCCAGTACTTC
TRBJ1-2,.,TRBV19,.,CASSAAGYGYTF,TGTGCCAGTAGTGCCGCAGGGTATGGCTACACCTTC
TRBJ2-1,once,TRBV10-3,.,CAISGRLDNEQFF,TGTGCCATCAGTGGGAGGTTGGACAATGAGCAGTTCTTC
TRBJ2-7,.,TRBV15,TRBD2,CATSRDESSGRPQEHEQYF,TGTGCCACCAGCAGAGATGAGTCTAGCGGGAGGCCCCAGGAGCACGAGCAGTACTTC
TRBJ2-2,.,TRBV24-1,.,CATSDLAMDRGELFF,TGTGCCACCAGTGATTTGGCCATGGATCGTGGGGAGCTGTTTTTT
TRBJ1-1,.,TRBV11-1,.,CASSLTSRGTEAFF,TGTGCCAGCAGCCTAACATCCCGGGGGACTGAAGCTTTCTTT
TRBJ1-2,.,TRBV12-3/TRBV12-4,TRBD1,CASRAGGDGYGYTF,TGTGCCAGCAGGGCAGGGGGCGACGGATATGGCTACACCTTC
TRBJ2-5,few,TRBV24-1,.,CATSSAYEETQYF,TGTGCCACCAGTAGCGCTTATGAGGAGACCCAGTACTTC
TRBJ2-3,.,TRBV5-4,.,CASSSPRLSSTDTQYF,TGTGCCAGCAGCTCTCCGAGGTTAAGCAGCACAGATACGCAGTATTTT
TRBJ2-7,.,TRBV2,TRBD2,CASSTPPSGRYEQYF,TGTGCCAGCAGTACGCCCCCTAGCGGGAGGTACGAGCAGTACTTC
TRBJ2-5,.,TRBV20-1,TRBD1,CSASSRDSFQETQYF,TGCAGTGCTAGCAGTCGGGACAGCTTCCAAGAGACCCAGTACTTC